Listed below are T cell receptor beta chains from one sample, sequenced in a study of long-term antiretroviral therapy in people with HIV. The protocol was immunoSEQ multiplex PCR, while the TCRdb copy is restricted to in-frame clones and leaves out a portion. The sample has 20,000 to 30,000 clones, approximately 83% seen once. Source: unsorted PBMCs, taken 4.3 years after starting antiretroviral therapy. The source is a young man with HIV. Each CDR3 is given with its conserved first and last residue. D genes are given only for firm matches. Rows give clone size only sometimes, using once, few, many, or a class for an expanded clone.

TRBJ2-5	NA	NA	TRBV2	11	TGTGCCAGCAGCGCCCCTGAGACCCAGTACTTC	CASSAPETQYF
TRBJ1-5	few	NA	TRBV13	13	TGTGCCAGCAGCCCAGGAAGTAATCAGCCCCAGCATTTT	CASSPGSNQPQHF
TRBJ2-7	NA	TRBD2	TRBV27	14	TGTGCCAGCAGTTTCGGCGGGAGCTCCTACGAGCAGTACTTC	CASSFGGSSYEQYF
TRBJ1-1	NA	TRBD1	TRBV28	12	TGTGCCAGCAGTTTAATCGGGACAGAGGGTTTCTTT	CASSLIGTEGFF
TRBJ2-2	NA	NA	TRBV29-1	15	TGCAGCGTTGAAGATTGGGCTTCCGATACCGGGGAGCTGTTTTTT	CSVEDWASDTGELFF
TRBJ2-7	NA	TRBD1	TRBV6-6	14	TGTGCCAGCAGTCGCCGACAGGGGGAGGAAGAGCAGTACTTC	CASSRRQGEEEQYF
TRBJ2-2	NA	NA	TRBV2	13	TGTGCCAGCAGTTCACAGGACACCGGGGAGCTGTTTTTT	CASSSQDTGELFF
TRBJ2-1	NA	NA	TRBV11-2	13	TGTGCCAGCAGACAGGGCCCCTACAATGAGCAGTTCTTC	CASRQGPYNEQFF
TRBJ2-3	NA	TRBD2	TRBV13	15	TGTGCCAGCAGCCTCCGGGGGGTTGGCACAGATACGCAGTATTTT	CASSLRGVGTDTQYF
TRBJ1-2	NA	NA	TRBV2	14	TGTGCCAGTAAAGTGCGGGGCTCCGACTATGGCTACACCTTC	CASKVRGSDYGYTF
TRBJ1-4	NA	NA	TRBV4-2	16	TGTGCCAGCAGCCAAGATGTAGGAACTAGGAATGAAAAACTGTTTTTT	CASSQDVGTRNEKLFF